Listed below are T cell receptor beta chains from one sample, sequenced in a study of molecular identifiers for immune sequencing clone quantification. TCRdb recomputed calls from the PCR reads with MiXCR, one row per CDR3 protein. The table shows a few hundred thousand distinct CDR3 sequences, with about 26% occurring only once. Sequenced material: naive CD8+ T cells from blood, with Jurkat cell RNA spiked in. The receptor source for this set is a human donor in good health. Some libraries in this study had Jurkat cell RNA spiked in. CDR3s include the opening cysteine and the closing phenylalanine or tryptophan. Fields, in order: clone size, V gene, J gene, D gene, CDR3 length, CDR3 DNA, CDR3 protein. The D gene is left open where the match is weak. Part of the rows lack a size; the others show once, few, many or a class for expanded clones.

abundance: many; v_gene: TRBV4-3; j_gene: TRBJ1-4; d_gene: NA; len: 13; CDR3nt: TGCGCCAGCAGCCAAGGGTTCTTGGAGAAACTGTTTTTT; CDR3aa: CASSQGFLEKLFF
abundance: many; v_gene: TRBV7-2; j_gene: TRBJ2-5; d_gene: TRBD2; len: 15; CDR3nt: TGTGCCAGCAGCCAGGGACTAGCGGGAGTGGAGACCCAGTACTTC; CDR3aa: CASSQGLAGVETQYF
abundance: many; v_gene: TRBV29-1; j_gene: TRBJ2-1; d_gene: TRBD2; len: 14; CDR3nt: TGCAGCGTTGTGATCCTAGCGGGAGAACGTGAGCAGTTCTTC; CDR3aa: CSVVILAGEREQFF
abundance: NA; v_gene: TRBV6-5; j_gene: TRBJ1-1; d_gene: NA; len: 14; CDR3nt: TGTGCCAGCACCACCCAGGCAGGGCAGACTGAAGCTTTCTTT; CDR3aa: CASTTQAGQTEAFF
abundance: few; v_gene: TRBV6-1; j_gene: TRBJ2-3; d_gene: NA; len: 15; CDR3nt: TGTGCCAGCAGTGATGGGAACACAAGGCCAGATACGCAGTATTTT; CDR3aa: CASSDGNTRPDTQYF
abundance: NA; v_gene: TRBV12-3/TRBV12-4; j_gene: TRBJ2-7; d_gene: TRBD2; len: 13; CDR3nt: TGTGCCAGCAGAGGACTAGCGGGGGACGGGCAGTACTTC; CDR3aa: CASRGLAGDGQYF
abundance: many; v_gene: TRBV3-1; j_gene: TRBJ2-3; d_gene: TRBD2; len: 16; CDR3nt: TGTGCCAGCAGCCAACTAGCGGGGACTAGCACAGATACGCAGTATTTT; CDR3aa: CASSQLAGTSTDTQYF
abundance: NA; v_gene: TRBV7-2; j_gene: TRBJ1-1; d_gene: NA; len: 13; CDR3nt: TGTGCCAGCAGCAAGACAGGGAACACTGAAGCTTTCTTT; CDR3aa: CASSKTGNTEAFF
abundance: many; v_gene: TRBV20-1; j_gene: TRBJ1-1; d_gene: NA; len: 12; CDR3nt: TGCAGTGCACGGGACCTTGGAGCTGAAGCTTTCTTT; CDR3aa: CSARDLGAEAFF
abundance: few; v_gene: TRBV2; j_gene: TRBJ2-2; d_gene: NA; len: 13; CDR3nt: TGTGCCAGCAGTGAAGTCTTAGGCAGAGAGCTGTTTTTT; CDR3aa: CASSEVLGRELFF
abundance: many; v_gene: TRBV6-6; j_gene: TRBJ2-1; d_gene: NA; len: 12; CDR3nt: TGTGCCAGCAGTTACAGGGTTGATGAGCAGTTCTTC; CDR3aa: CASSYRVDEQFF
abundance: NA; v_gene: TRBV24-1; j_gene: TRBJ1-1; d_gene: NA; len: 13; CDR3nt: TGTGCCACCAGTGACTCTGAGACAGGAGAAGCTCTCTTT; CDR3aa: CATSDSETGEALF
abundance: many; v_gene: TRBV5-1; j_gene: TRBJ1-1; d_gene: NA; len: 15; CDR3nt: TGCGCCAGCAGCTTGGAAAGACATTTGACGGGTGAAGCTTTCTTT; CDR3aa: CASSLERHLTGEAFF
abundance: many; v_gene: TRBV5-1; j_gene: TRBJ2-2; d_gene: NA; len: 13; CDR3nt: TGCGCCAGCAGCCCCCCGGACACCGGGGAGCTGTTTTTT; CDR3aa: CASSPPDTGELFF
abundance: many; v_gene: TRBV7-2; j_gene: TRBJ2-3; d_gene: TRBD1; len: 14; CDR3nt: TGTGCCAGCAGCTGGGGACAGGGGTCAGATACGCAGTATTTT; CDR3aa: CASSWGQGSDTQYF
abundance: NA; v_gene: TRBV4-2; j_gene: TRBJ2-7; d_gene: TRBD2; len: 15; CDR3nt: TGTGCCAGCAGCCAAGAGGGGGAGGGCTGGTACGAGCAGTACTTC; CDR3aa: CASSQEGEGWYEQYF
abundance: once; v_gene: TRBV7-9; j_gene: TRBJ1-1; d_gene: NA; len: 15; CDR3nt: TGTGCCAGGAGCGAAGGGGCCGGGATGAACACTGAAGCTTTCTTT; CDR3aa: CARSEGAGMNTEAFF
abundance: NA; v_gene: TRBV20-1; j_gene: TRBJ1-5; d_gene: TRBD1; len: 13; CDR3nt: TGCAGTGCTCGGACAGGGAGCAATCAGCCCCAGCATTTT; CDR3aa: CSARTGSNQPQHF
abundance: few; v_gene: TRBV20-1; j_gene: TRBJ2-7; d_gene: NA; len: 15; CDR3nt: TGCAGTGCTAGAGTTCAGGGTCAAGGTACCTACGAGCAGTACTTC; CDR3aa: CSARVQGQGTYEQYF
abundance: NA; v_gene: TRBV18; j_gene: TRBJ1-1; d_gene: TRBD1; len: 12; CDR3nt: TGTGCCAGCTCGCAGGGGGCGGTTGAAGCTTTCTTT; CDR3aa: CASSQGAVEAFF
abundance: few; v_gene: TRBV29-1; j_gene: TRBJ1-1; d_gene: NA; len: 14; CDR3nt: TGCAGTGTAGGGGCAGGATTCATGAACACTGAAGCTTTCTTT; CDR3aa: CSVGAGFMNTEAFF
abundance: NA; v_gene: TRBV7-2; j_gene: TRBJ2-7; d_gene: NA; len: 12; CDR3nt: TGTGCCAGCACCTCCCTAGCATACGAGCAGTACTTC; CDR3aa: CASTSLAYEQYF
abundance: few; v_gene: TRBV5-5; j_gene: TRBJ1-2; d_gene: NA; len: 13; CDR3nt: TGTGCCAGCAGCTTAGGACGAAAAGGAGATTACACCTTC; CDR3aa: CASSLGRKGDYTF
abundance: NA; v_gene: TRBV6-5; j_gene: TRBJ2-7; d_gene: NA; len: 17; CDR3nt: TGTGCCAGCAGTTCCCCGCGATCCGGGCTCGGCAGGTACGAGCAGTACTTC; CDR3aa: CASSSPRSGLGRYEQYF
abundance: many; v_gene: TRBV5-1; j_gene: TRBJ2-1; d_gene: NA; len: 15; CDR3nt: TGCGCCAGCAGCTTGGTCCCGGGCTCCTACAATGAGCAGTTCTTC; CDR3aa: CASSLVPGSYNEQFF
abundance: NA; v_gene: TRBV3-1; j_gene: TRBJ1-2; d_gene: NA; len: 14; CDR3nt: TGTGCCAGCAGCCAAGATAAGTTTAACTATGGCTACACCTTC; CDR3aa: CASSQDKFNYGYTF
abundance: few; v_gene: TRBV9; j_gene: TRBJ2-1; d_gene: NA; len: 11; CDR3nt: TGTGCCAGCAGCGTGGGGACAGAGCAGTTCTTC; CDR3aa: CASSVGTEQFF
abundance: NA; v_gene: TRBV12-3/TRBV12-4; j_gene: TRBJ2-7; d_gene: TRBD1; len: 15; CDR3nt: TGTGCCAGCAGTTCACCGGGACAGGTCTCCTACGAGCAGTACTTC; CDR3aa: CASSSPGQVSYEQYF
abundance: many; v_gene: TRBV6-5; j_gene: TRBJ2-5; d_gene: NA; len: 11; CDR3nt: TGTGCCAGCAGCCGTCAAGAGACCCAGTACTTC; CDR3aa: CASSRQETQYF
abundance: NA; v_gene: TRBV7-9; j_gene: TRBJ1-1; d_gene: NA; len: 15; CDR3nt: TGTGCCAGCAGCTCAGGGGCGTTAATGAACACTGAAGCTTTCTTT; CDR3aa: CASSSGALMNTEAFF
abundance: few; v_gene: TRBV27; j_gene: TRBJ1-5; d_gene: TRBD1; len: 15; CDR3nt: TGTGCCAGCAGTTTATCTTGGACAGGGGTTCAGCCCCAGCATTTT; CDR3aa: CASSLSWTGVQPQHF
abundance: many; v_gene: TRBV13; j_gene: TRBJ2-7; d_gene: NA; len: 12; CDR3nt: TGTGCCAGCAGCTATGGAGACGGTGAGCAGTACTTC; CDR3aa: CASSYGDGEQYF
abundance: NA; v_gene: TRBV28; j_gene: TRBJ2-2; d_gene: TRBD2; len: 16; CDR3nt: TGTGCCAGCAGTTTCCCAGCGGGGGTGAACACCGGGGAGCTGTTTTTT; CDR3aa: CASSFPAGVNTGELFF
abundance: many; v_gene: TRBV7-9; j_gene: TRBJ2-7; d_gene: TRBD2; len: 15; CDR3nt: TGTGCCAGCAGCTCCGGACTAGCGGGTGCCTACGAGCAGTACTTC; CDR3aa: CASSSGLAGAYEQYF
abundance: NA; v_gene: TRBV10-3; j_gene: TRBJ2-7; d_gene: NA; len: 12; CDR3nt: TGTGCCATCAGTGACGACAGGTACGAGCAGTACTTC; CDR3aa: CAISDDRYEQYF
abundance: once; v_gene: TRBV6-2/TRBV6-3; j_gene: TRBJ2-7; d_gene: NA; len: 15; CDR3nt: TGTGCCAGCAGTTACGGGATAGGGGGGTCATACGAGCAGTACTTC; CDR3aa: CASSYGIGGSYEQYF
abundance: few; v_gene: TRBV5-3; j_gene: TRBJ1-3; d_gene: NA; len: 14; CDR3nt: TGTGCCAGCAGCTTGTGGGGGTCTGGAAACACCATATATTTT; CDR3aa: CASSLWGSGNTIYF
abundance: few; v_gene: TRBV24-1; j_gene: TRBJ2-1; d_gene: NA; len: 13; CDR3nt: TGTGCCACCAGTGATACACACCCTTTCGGGCAGTTCTTC; CDR3aa: CATSDTHPFGQFF
abundance: NA; v_gene: TRBV27; j_gene: TRBJ2-7; d_gene: NA; len: 13; CDR3nt: TGTGCCAGCAGGAAGGGACTGGGGTCCGAGCAGTACTTC; CDR3aa: CASRKGLGSEQYF
abundance: few; v_gene: TRBV5-4; j_gene: TRBJ1-2; d_gene: TRBD1; len: 16; CDR3nt: TGTGCCAGCAGCTTGGGGACAGGGGGAACGAGCTATGGCTACACCTTC; CDR3aa: CASSLGTGGTSYGYTF
abundance: NA; v_gene: TRBV7-8; j_gene: TRBJ1-2; d_gene: TRBD1; len: 17; CDR3nt: TGTGCCAGCAGCACATACGTTACGGGACAGGGGTCCTATGGCTACACCTTC; CDR3aa: CASSTYVTGQGSYGYTF
abundance: NA; v_gene: TRBV20-1; j_gene: TRBJ2-7; d_gene: TRBD2; len: 17; CDR3nt: TGCAGTGCTAGAGATACTAGCGGGAGTGGGGTCTGGTACGAGCAGTACTTC; CDR3aa: CSARDTSGSGVWYEQYF
abundance: NA; v_gene: TRBV7-9; j_gene: TRBJ2-4; d_gene: NA; len: 17; CDR3nt: TGTGCCAGCAGCCCCTCGTCAGGGGGGCTTGACAAAAACATTCAGTACTTC; CDR3aa: CASSPSSGGLDKNIQYF
abundance: NA; v_gene: TRBV27; j_gene: TRBJ2-3; d_gene: TRBD2; len: 17; CDR3nt: TGTGCCAGCAGTCCATTGGTGCCTAGCGGGAGCACAGATACGCAGTATTTT; CDR3aa: CASSPLVPSGSTDTQYF
abundance: few; v_gene: TRBV30; j_gene: TRBJ1-1; d_gene: NA; len: 11; CDR3nt: TGTGCCTGGGGGAGGTGGACTGAAGCTTTCTTT; CDR3aa: CAWGRWTEAFF
abundance: many; v_gene: TRBV2; j_gene: TRBJ2-3; d_gene: TRBD2; len: 14; CDR3nt: TGTGCCAGCAGTGGTAGCGGGGGCACAGATACGCAGTATTTT; CDR3aa: CASSGSGGTDTQYF
abundance: many; v_gene: TRBV25-1; j_gene: TRBJ1-1; d_gene: NA; len: 11; CDR3nt: TGTGCCAGCAGTGATCCGATCAAAGCCTACTTT; CDR3aa: CASSDPIKAYF
abundance: few; v_gene: TRBV18; j_gene: TRBJ2-1; d_gene: TRBD1; len: 15; CDR3nt: TGTGCCAGCTCACCCGGCAGGGGGCTCCCCTGGGGGCAGTTCTTC; CDR3aa: CASSPGRGLPWGQFF
abundance: few; v_gene: TRBV6-2/TRBV6-3; j_gene: TRBJ2-5; d_gene: NA; len: 13; CDR3nt: TGTGCCAGCGGAAAGGCCGTTCGTGGCTTAGCGGACTTC; CDR3aa: CASGKAVRGLADF
abundance: NA; v_gene: TRBV27; j_gene: TRBJ1-1; d_gene: NA; len: 13; CDR3nt: TGTGCCAGCAGTTTGGGGCGGCAAACCGTCCCTTTCTTT; CDR3aa: CASSLGRQTVPFF
abundance: many; v_gene: TRBV5-1; j_gene: TRBJ2-7; d_gene: NA; len: 15; CDR3nt: TGCGCCAGCAGCTTTTCCCGGGATTCGACCTACGAGCAGTACTTC; CDR3aa: CASSFSRDSTYEQYF
abundance: many; v_gene: TRBV4-2; j_gene: TRBJ2-7; d_gene: TRBD1; len: 14; CDR3nt: TGTGCCAGCAGCCATCCCGGGACAGTCTACGAGCAGTACTTC; CDR3aa: CASSHPGTVYEQYF
abundance: once; v_gene: TRBV2; j_gene: TRBJ1-5; d_gene: NA; len: 14; CDR3nt: TGTGCCAGTACTACAGGGTATAGCAATCAGCCCCAGCATTTT; CDR3aa: CASTTGYSNQPQHF
abundance: NA; v_gene: TRBV30; j_gene: TRBJ1-4; d_gene: NA; len: 15; CDR3nt: TGTGCCTGGAGTTCCCAGAGGGCGTACGATGAAAAACTGTTTTTT; CDR3aa: CAWSSQRAYDEKLFF
abundance: few; v_gene: TRBV2; j_gene: TRBJ1-2; d_gene: NA; len: 16; CDR3nt: TGTGCCAGCAGTGATTCGTTTTCTAGAAGGATTTATGGCTACACCTTC; CDR3aa: CASSDSFSRRIYGYTF